A single sample gave rise to the 18 T cell receptor beta chains below, sequenced in a study of glioma-infiltrating T cells. Using RNA template, CDR3s of TCR alpha and beta were amplified with iRepertoire arm-PCR. TCRdb used MiXCR to reprocess the multiplex PCR reads, holding one entry per CDR3 protein. The table has 300,000 to 450,000 distinct CDR3 sequences, 41% seen once. The sequenced sample was glioma tissue, nonneoplastic brain tissue, or PBMCs (not recorded which). All receptors come from a human donor with low-grade glioma or glioblastoma, undergoing nonglioma brain surgery, or in good health (not recorded which).

This clonotype has only a few counts. The chain employs TRBV7-9 and TRBJ2-7; D is unresolved. This CDR3 spans 15 amino acids. Looked up from germline, CDR1 is SEHNR and CDR2 is FQNEAQ (reference sequence). Trimming took 1 base from V and 0 from J, leaving 10 bases between them. In DNA, the CDR3 is TGTGCCAGCAGCTTAGGCTACGCAGGCTCCTACGAGCAGTACTTC. Its protein product is CASSLGYAGSYEQYF.

This clonotype was found many times. The DNA of the CDR3 is TGTGCCAGCAGGGCTGGGACGGACGGCTATGGCTACACCTTC. Encoded protein: CASRAGTDGYGYTF. This sequence joins TRBV27 and TRBJ1-2, with a weak D call TRBD1 (5 bases). Germline V gives CDR1 MNHEY, CDR2 SMNVEV (reference sequence). CDR3 length equals 14 residues. V was trimmed by 6 bases and J by 4 bases, leaving 15 bases between them.

The chain has TRBV7-9 and TRBJ1-1, with no clear D. Trimming took 8 bases from V and 1 from J, leaving 11 bases between them. CDR3 length equals 13 residues. Germline CDR1 is SEHNR and CDR2 is FQNEAQ (reference sequence). The CDR3 DNA is TGTGCCAGCTTCACTTCGGAGAACACTGAAGCTTTCTTT. This translates into CASFTSENTEAFF.

The chain joins TRBV7-9 to TRBJ1-2; the match to TRBD1 covers 7 bases. Germline V gene data show CDR1 as SEHNR and CDR2 as FQNEAQ (reference sequence). The CDR3 is 13 residues long. V was clipped by 8 bases and J by 6 bases; unmatched bases: 9. The CDR3, as DNA: TGTGCCAGCCGGGACAGTGGCCGGAATGGCTACACCTTC. Protein sequence: CASRDSGRNGYTF.

V is TRBV4-2 and J is TRBJ1-2; D is ambiguous. The CDR3 contains 14 residues. Germline lookup yields CDR1 LGHNA and CDR2 YNFKEQ. Between the trimmed V and J ends, which lost 0 bases and 3 bases, there was a span of 8 bases. The CDR3 sequence is CASSQDAADYGYTF. The CDR3 DNA reads as TGTGCCAGCAGCCAAGATGCTGCGGACTATGGCTACACCTTC.

The V call is TRBV5-4, the J call TRBJ1-1, with a weak D call TRBD1 (6 bases). Germline-derived CDR1 and CDR2 are SGHNT and YYREEE (reference sequence). V was shortened by 3 bases and J by 6 bases, with 12 bases between the two germline ends. This CDR3 has 13 amino acids. The CDR3 DNA reads TGTGCCAGCAGCTCGGCCGGGGGCCCTGAAGCTTTCTTT. Amino acid sequence: CASSSAGGPEAFF. Drawing the rest from reference TRBV5-4 and TRBJ1-1, the complete variable domain is ETGVTQSPTHLIKTRGQQVTLRCSSQSGHNTVSWYQQALGQGPQFIFQYYREEENGRGNFPPRFSGLQFPNYSSELNVNALELDDSALYLCASSSAGGPEAFFGQGTRLTVV.

Only a few counts were recorded for this clonotype. The V and J genes are TRBV6-1 and TRBJ1-2, with a tentative D call TRBD1 (5 bases). Trimming took 6 bases from V and 3 from J, leaving 14 bases between them. The germline gives CDR1 MNHNS, CDR2 SASEGT. The CDR3 covers 14 residues. Here the CDR3 reads CASSPGGGDYGYTF. CDR3 coding DNA: TGTGCCAGCAGCCCCGGGGGAGGGGACTATGGCTACACCTTC.

The chain joins TRBV7-3 to TRBJ2-3, with TRBD2 identical over 10 bases. This CDR3 has 15 residues. V trimming: 3 bases; J trimming: 6 bases; junction bases outside the gene matches: 6. Germline V lookup: CDR1 SGHTA, CDR2 FQGTGA. The CDR3 is CASSLLAGEVDTQYF. The CDR3, as DNA: TGTGCCAGCAGCTTGCTAGCGGGAGAGGTGGATACGCAGTATTTT.

This clonotype was detected only a few times. V is TRBV4-1 and J is TRBJ2-4; no reliable D call. The germline V and J ends were trimmed by 0 bases and 0 bases, with 15 bases remaining between them. The CDR3 is 18 amino acids. The V gene's germline CDR1 is MGHRA and CDR2 YSYEKL. As DNA, the CDR3 is TGCGCCAGCAGCCAAGATGATCCTGACACCGTAGCCAAAAACATTCAGTACTTC. Translated: CASSQDDPDTVAKNIQYF.

J is TRBJ2-7 and V is TRBV6-6, with TRBD1 matching 10 bases. Unmatched junction bases numbered 5, after V lost 0 bases and J lost 6 bases. Germline assignment: CDR1 MNHNY and CDR2 SVGAGI (reference sequence). The length of the CDR3 is 15 residues. The CDR3 region is CASSYSRTGGTEQYF. CDR3 nucleotides: TGTGCCAGCAGTTACTCGAGGACAGGGGGTACCGAGCAGTACTTC.

As to this clonotype: One end of the junction fails to match germline, which may point to a read error. The chain carries TRBV20-1 and TRBJ1-2; unclear D gene. CDR1 and CDR2 from the germline V gene are DFQATT and SNEGSKA (reference sequence). The CDR3 is 11 amino acids. The CDR3: CSDGSFYGYAF. The CDR3 bases are TGCAGTGACGGGTCTTTCTATGGCTACGCCTTC.

This chain uses TRBV10-3 with TRBJ1-1, with D possibly TRBD1 on 6 matching bases. Germline CDR1 is ENHRY and CDR2 is SYGVKD. The CDR3 covers 15 residues. V lost 4 bases and J lost 5, with 17 bases in between. The CDR3 loop reads CAISGARGIGTEAFF. CDR3 nucleotide sequence: TGTGCCATCAGTGGGGCCAGGGGAATTGGGACTGAAGCTTTCTTT.

This clonotype showed up just a few times. V is TRBV29-1 and J is TRBJ1-1, with a weak D call TRBD1 (6 bases). Trimming removed 3 bases at V and 3 bases at J, with 11 bases between. The CDR3 covers 13 residues. In germline, CDR1 is SQVTM, CDR2 ANQGSEA. This CDR3 is CSVDGTRYTEAFF. Here the CDR3 DNA reads TGCAGCGTTGACGGGACACGATACACTGAAGCTTTCTTT.

The J gene is TRBJ1-3, the V gene TRBV4-1; D ambiguous. Deletions cut 1 base from V and 2 bases from J, with 9 bases between. Germline loops: CDR1 MGHRA, CDR2 YSYEKL. The CDR3 has 15 residues. The CDR3 region is CASSQGWAPGNTIYF. For the CDR3, the DNA is TGCGCCAGCAGCCAAGGATGGGCTCCTGGAAACACCATATATTTT.

This chain uses TRBV7-8 with TRBJ1-5; possible D gene TRBD1, 6 bases. Per the germline V gene, CDR1 is SGHVS and CDR2 is FQNEAQ. V was trimmed by 2 bases and J by 6 bases, leaving 11 bases between them. The CDR3 totals 14 residues. CDR3 DNA sequence: TGTGCCAGCAGCTTACAGGGGACAATTCAGCCCCAGCATTTT. It codes for CASSLQGTIQPQHF.

Regarding this clonotype: Without the conserved terminal phenylalanine or tryptophan, this CDR3 likely stems from a read error. The chain couples TRBV7-9 to TRBJ2-1; D gene unclear. The germline V gene has CDR1 SEHNR and CDR2 FQNEAQ (reference sequence). The CDR3 extends over 12 amino acids. Trimming took 4 bases from V and 8 from J, leaving 9 bases between them. The CDR3 loop is CASSSLAYEQFS. CDR3 DNA sequence: TGTGCCAGCAGCTCCTTGGCGTATGAGCAGTTCTCC.

The chain joins TRBV7-2 to TRBJ1-6; D is undetermined. CDR1 is SGHTA, CDR2 FQGNSA, per germline. CDR3 length: 14 amino acids. V was clipped by 7 bases and J by 7 bases, with 14 bases between them. The CDR3 here is CASTAPVGNSPLHF. The DNA for the CDR3 is TGTGCCAGCACCGCACCCGTGGGGAATTCACCCCTCCACTTT.

The chain has TRBV20-1 and TRBJ2-1; 11 nucleotides align to TRBD2. In germline, CDR1 is DFQATT, CDR2 SNEGSKA (reference sequence). The ends lost 0 bases at V and 6 bases at J; junction bases unmatched: 10. The CDR3 runs 17 residues. The CDR3 reads CSARDWLAGGLGNEQFF. Here the CDR3 DNA reads TGCAGTGCTAGAGATTGGCTAGCGGGAGGTCTGGGCAATGAGCAGTTCTTC.